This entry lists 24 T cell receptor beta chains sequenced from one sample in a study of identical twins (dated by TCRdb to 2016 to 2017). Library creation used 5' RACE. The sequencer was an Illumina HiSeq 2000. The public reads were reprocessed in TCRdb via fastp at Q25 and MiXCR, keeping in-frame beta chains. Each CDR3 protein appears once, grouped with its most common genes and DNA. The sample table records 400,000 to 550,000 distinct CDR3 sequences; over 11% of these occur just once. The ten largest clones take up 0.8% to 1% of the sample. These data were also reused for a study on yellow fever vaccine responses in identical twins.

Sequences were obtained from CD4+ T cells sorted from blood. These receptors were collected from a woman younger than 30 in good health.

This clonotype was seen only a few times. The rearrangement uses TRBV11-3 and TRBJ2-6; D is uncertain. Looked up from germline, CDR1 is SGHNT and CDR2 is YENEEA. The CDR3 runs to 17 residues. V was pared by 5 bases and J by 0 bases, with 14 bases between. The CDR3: CASSRRSQVSGANVLTF. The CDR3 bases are TGTGCCAGCAGCCGCCGATCTCAGGTCTCTGGGGCCAACGTCCTGACTTTC.

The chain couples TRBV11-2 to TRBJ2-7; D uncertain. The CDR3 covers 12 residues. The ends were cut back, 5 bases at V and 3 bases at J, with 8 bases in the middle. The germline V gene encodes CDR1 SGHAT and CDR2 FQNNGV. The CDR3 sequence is CASSPLVYEQYF. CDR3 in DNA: TGTGCCAGCAGCCCCCTAGTCTACGAGCAGTACTTC.

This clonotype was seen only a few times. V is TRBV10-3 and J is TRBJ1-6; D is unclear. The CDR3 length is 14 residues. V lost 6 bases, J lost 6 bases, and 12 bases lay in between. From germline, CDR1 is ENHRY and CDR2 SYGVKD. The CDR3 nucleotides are TGTGCCATCAGCCAGGAGGGCGGTAATTCACCCCTCCACTTT. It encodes CAISQEGGNSPLHF.

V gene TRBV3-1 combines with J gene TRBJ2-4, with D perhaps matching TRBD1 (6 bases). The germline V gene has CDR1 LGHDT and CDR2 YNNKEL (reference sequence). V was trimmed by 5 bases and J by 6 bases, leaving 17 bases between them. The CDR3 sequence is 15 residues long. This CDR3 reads CASSSRDRFLNIQYF. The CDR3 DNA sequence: TGTGCCAGCAGCTCCCGAGACAGGTTTTTAAACATTCAGTACTTC.

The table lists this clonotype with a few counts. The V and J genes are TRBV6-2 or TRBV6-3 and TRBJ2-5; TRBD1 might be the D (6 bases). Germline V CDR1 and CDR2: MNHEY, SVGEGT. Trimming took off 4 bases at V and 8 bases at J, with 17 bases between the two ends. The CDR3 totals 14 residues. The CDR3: CASSSSGGSNTQYF. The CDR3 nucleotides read TGTGCCAGCAGTTCTTCTGGGGGCTCGAATACCCAGTACTTC.

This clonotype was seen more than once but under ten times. This chain's CDR3 is CASLGRTVPNTGELFF. DNA for the CDR3: TGCGCCAGCCTAGGACGGACCGTACCGAACACCGGGGAGCTGTTTTTT. V gene TRBV10-2 combines with J gene TRBJ2-2, with D hard to call. V was pared by 8 bases and J by 0 bases, with 16 bases between. The CDR3 extends over 16 amino acids. The germline CDR1 and CDR2 sequences are WSHSY and SAAADI.

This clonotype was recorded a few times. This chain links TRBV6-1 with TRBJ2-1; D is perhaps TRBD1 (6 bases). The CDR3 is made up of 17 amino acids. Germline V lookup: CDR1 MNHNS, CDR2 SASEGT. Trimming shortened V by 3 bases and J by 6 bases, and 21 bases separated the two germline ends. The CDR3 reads CASSDGGRGGPFNEQFF. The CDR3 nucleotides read TGTGCCAGCAGTGATGGGGGCCGAGGAGGCCCCTTCAATGAGCAGTTCTTC.

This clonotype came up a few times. Here the CDR3 reads CAIQRSTNEKLFF. CDR3 coding DNA: TGTGCCATCCAGAGGTCAACTAATGAAAAACTGTTTTTT. The chain is built from TRBV10-3 and TRBJ1-4; no firm D call. Germline assignment: CDR1 ENHRY and CDR2 SYGVKD. V was trimmed by 8 bases and J by 0 bases, leaving 7 bases between them. This CDR3 is 13 amino acids long.

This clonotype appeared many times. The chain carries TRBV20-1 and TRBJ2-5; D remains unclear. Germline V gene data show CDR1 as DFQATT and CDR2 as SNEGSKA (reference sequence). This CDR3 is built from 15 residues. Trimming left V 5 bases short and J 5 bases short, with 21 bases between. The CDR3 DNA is TGCAGTGCTGGTCGGACCCTAGGACGTGGGGAGACCCAGTACTTC. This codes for CSAGRTLGRGETQYF.

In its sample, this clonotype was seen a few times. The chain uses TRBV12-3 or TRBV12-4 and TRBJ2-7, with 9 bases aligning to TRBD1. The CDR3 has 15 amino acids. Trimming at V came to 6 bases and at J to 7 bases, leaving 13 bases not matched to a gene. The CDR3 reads CASRGTGSGTGEQYF. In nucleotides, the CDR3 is TGTGCCAGCAGGGGGACAGGGTCTGGAACGGGGGAGCAGTACTTC.

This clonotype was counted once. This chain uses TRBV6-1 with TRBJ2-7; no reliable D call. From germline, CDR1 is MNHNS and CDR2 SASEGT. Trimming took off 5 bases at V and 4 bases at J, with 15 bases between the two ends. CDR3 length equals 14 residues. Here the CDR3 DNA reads TGTGCCAGCAGTCAAGACATTCACCGATACGAGCAGTACTTC. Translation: CASSQDIHRYEQYF.

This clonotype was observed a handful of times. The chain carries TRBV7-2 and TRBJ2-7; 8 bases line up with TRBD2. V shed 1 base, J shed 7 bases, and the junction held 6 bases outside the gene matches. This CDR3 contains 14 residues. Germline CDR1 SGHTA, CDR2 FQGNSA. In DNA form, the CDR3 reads TGTGCCAGCAGCTTAGAGCGGGGGTCTCGGGAGCAGTACTTC. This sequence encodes CASSLERGSREQYF.

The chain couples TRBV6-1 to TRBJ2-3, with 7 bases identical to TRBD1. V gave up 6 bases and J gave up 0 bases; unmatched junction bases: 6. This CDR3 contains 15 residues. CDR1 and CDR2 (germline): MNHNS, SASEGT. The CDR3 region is CASSPGQTSTDTQYF. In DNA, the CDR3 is TGTGCCAGCAGCCCGGGACAGACAAGCACAGATACGCAGTATTTT.

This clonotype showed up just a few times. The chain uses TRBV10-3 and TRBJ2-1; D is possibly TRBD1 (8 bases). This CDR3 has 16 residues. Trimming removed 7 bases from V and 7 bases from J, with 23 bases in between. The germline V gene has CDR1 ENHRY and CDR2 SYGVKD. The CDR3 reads CAIKDREGLRGNEQFF. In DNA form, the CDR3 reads TGTGCCATCAAGGACAGGGAGGGACTGAGAGGTAATGAGCAGTTCTTC.

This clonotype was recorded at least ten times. For the CDR3, the DNA is TGCGCCAGCAGCTTGCAGGGAGGCTATGGCTACACCTTC. Its translation: CASSLQGGYGYTF. This rearrangement joins TRBV5-1 to TRBJ1-2; possibly TRBD1 for D (5 bases). CDR1 SGHRS and CDR2 YFSETQ come from the germline V gene. This CDR3 has 13 residues. V shed 1 base and J shed 4 bases, with 8 bases lying between them.

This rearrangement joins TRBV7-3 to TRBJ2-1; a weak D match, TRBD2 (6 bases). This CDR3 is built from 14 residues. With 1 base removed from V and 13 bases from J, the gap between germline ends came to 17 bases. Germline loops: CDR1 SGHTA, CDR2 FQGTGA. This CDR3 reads CASSLKAGPLSQFF. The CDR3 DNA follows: TGTGCCAGCAGCTTAAAGGCGGGGCCGCTTTCTCAGTTCTTC.

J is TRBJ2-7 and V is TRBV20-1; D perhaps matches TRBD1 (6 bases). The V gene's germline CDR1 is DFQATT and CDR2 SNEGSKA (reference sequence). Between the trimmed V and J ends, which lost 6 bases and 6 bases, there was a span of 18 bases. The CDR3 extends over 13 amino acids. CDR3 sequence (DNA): TGCAGTGCCCCGGATGCGGTGGGGGCCGAGCAGTACTTC. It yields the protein CSAPDAVGAEQYF.

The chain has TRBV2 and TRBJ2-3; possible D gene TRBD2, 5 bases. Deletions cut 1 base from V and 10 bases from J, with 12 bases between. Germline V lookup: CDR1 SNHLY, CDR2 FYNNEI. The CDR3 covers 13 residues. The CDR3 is CASSEGEHNPQYF. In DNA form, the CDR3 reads TGTGCCAGCAGTGAAGGGGAGCACAATCCGCAGTATTTT.

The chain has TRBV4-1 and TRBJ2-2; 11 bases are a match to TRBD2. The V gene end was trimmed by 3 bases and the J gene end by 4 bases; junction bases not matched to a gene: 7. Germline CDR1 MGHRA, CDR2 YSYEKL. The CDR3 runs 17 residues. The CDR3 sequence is CASSHRTSGRATGELFF. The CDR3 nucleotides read TGCGCCAGCAGCCATCGCACTAGCGGGAGAGCCACCGGGGAGCTGTTTTTT.

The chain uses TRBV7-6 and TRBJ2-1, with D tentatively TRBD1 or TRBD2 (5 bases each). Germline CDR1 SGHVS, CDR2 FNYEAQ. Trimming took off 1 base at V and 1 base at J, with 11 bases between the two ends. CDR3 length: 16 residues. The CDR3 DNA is TGTGCCAGCAGCTTAGATCAGGGACCTTCCTACAATGAGCAGTTCTTC. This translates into CASSLDQGPSYNEQFF.

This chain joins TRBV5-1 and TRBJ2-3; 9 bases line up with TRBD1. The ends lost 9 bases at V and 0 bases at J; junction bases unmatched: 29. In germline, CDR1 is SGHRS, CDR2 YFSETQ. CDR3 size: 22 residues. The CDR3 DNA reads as TGCGCCATCCGCCTCTTTGGGATTGGGACAGGGTTCTCTAGTCCTAGCACAGATACGCAGTATTTT. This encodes CAIRLFGIGTGFSSPSTDTQYF.

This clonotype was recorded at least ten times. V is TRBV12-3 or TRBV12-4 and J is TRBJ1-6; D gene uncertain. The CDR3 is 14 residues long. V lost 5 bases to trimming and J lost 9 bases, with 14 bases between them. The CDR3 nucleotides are TGTGCCAGCAGTCCAATCTCCTCGGGTTCACCCCTCCACTTT. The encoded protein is CASSPISSGSPLHF.

The CDR3 DNA reads TGCGCCAGCAGCTTGGAGGGACCCCTAGCTGGAAACACCATATATTTT. This sequence encodes CASSLEGPLAGNTIYF. The chain employs TRBV5-1 and TRBJ1-3; possible D gene TRBD1, 5 bases. V lost 0 bases and J 2 bases, leaving 12 bases between the germline ends. The CDR3 length is 16 residues. Germline V gene sequence: CDR1 SGHRS, CDR2 YFSETQ.

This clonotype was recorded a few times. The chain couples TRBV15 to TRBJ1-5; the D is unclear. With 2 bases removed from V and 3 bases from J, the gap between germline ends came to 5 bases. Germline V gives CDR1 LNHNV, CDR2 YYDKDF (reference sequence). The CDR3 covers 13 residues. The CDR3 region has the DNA TGTGCCACCAGCAGAAATATCAATCAGCCCCAGCATTTT. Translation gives CATSRNINQPQHF.